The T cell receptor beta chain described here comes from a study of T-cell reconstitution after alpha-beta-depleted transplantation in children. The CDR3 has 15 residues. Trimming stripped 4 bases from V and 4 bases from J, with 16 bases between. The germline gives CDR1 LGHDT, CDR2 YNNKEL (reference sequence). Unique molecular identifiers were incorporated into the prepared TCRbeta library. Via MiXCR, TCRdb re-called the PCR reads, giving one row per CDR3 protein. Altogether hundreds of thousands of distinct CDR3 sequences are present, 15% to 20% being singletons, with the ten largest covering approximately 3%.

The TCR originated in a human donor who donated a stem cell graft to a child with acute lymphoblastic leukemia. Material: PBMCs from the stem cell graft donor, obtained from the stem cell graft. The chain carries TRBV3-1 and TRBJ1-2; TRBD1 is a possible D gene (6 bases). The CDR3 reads CASSPPGQLLYGYTF. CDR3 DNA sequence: TGTGCCAGCAGCCCTCCCGGACAGCTACTCTATGGCTACACCTTC.